The 2 T cell receptor beta chains below were found in one sample sequenced in a study of T cell repertoires in cytomegalovirus infection. TCRdb reprocessed the reads via MiXCR and lists one record per CDR3 protein. There are approximately 600,000 distinct CDR3 sequences in the sample; 40% occur only once, and around 50% lies in the top ten. Their antigen targets remain unknown. This material consisted of cultured PBMCs, taken from culture after CMV antigen stimulation. The receptor source for this set is a human donor in good health (CMV status not recorded). Some clones in this sample may be carry-over from other donors' samples.

This clonotype appeared once. This sequence joins TRBV27 and TRBJ2-4; D ambiguous. With 5 bases removed from V and 6 bases from J, the gap between germline ends came to 17 bases. This CDR3 contains 15 residues. Looked up from germline, CDR1 is MNHEY and CDR2 is SMNVEV (reference sequence). In nucleotides, the CDR3 is TGTGCCAGCAGTCCTCAAGGATTCGTTTTAAACATTCAGTACTTC. This gives the protein CASSPQGFVLNIQYF.

The genes are TRBV7-2 and TRBJ2-5; D gene ambiguous. This CDR3 contains 15 residues. V gave up 1 base and J gave up 5 bases, with 14 bases separating them. The germline V gene has CDR1 SGHTA and CDR2 FQGNSA. The CDR3, as DNA: TGTGCCAGCAGCTTAGAGTCAGCGCATGGCGAGACCCAGTACTTC. Translating it yields CASSLESAHGETQYF.